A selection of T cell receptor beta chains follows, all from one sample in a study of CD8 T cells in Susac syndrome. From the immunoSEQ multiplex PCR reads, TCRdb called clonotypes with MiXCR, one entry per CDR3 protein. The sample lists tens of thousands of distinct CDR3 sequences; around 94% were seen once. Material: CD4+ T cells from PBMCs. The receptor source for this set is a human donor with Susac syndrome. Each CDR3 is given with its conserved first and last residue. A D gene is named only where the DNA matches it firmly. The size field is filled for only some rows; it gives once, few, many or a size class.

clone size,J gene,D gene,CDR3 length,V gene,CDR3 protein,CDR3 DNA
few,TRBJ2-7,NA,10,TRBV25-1,CASSSYEQYF,TGTGCCAGCAGTTCTTACGAGCAGTACTTC
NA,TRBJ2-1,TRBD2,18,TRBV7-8,CASRLGGGRRSSYNEQFF,TGTGCCAGCAGGCTAGGCGGGGGGCGAAGGAGCTCCTACAATGAGCAGTTCTTC
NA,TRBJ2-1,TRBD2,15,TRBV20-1,CSASSGGPEGNEQFF,TGCAGTGCGTCGTCGGGGGGGCCTGAGGGGAATGAGCAGTTCTTC
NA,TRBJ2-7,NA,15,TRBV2,CASSEARNKIRGQYF,TGTGCCAGCAGTGAAGCGCGGAACAAGATACGAGGGCAGTACTTC
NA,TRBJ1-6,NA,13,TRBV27,CASSPREGSPLHF,TGTGCCAGCAGCCCCCGGGAAGGGTCACCCCTCCACTTT
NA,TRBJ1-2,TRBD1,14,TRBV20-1,CSARRTGGDYGYTF,TGCAGTGCTAGACGGACAGGGGGCGACTATGGCTACACCTTC
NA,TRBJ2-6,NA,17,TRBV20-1,CSAPPGRRFSGANVLTF,TGCAGTGCTCCCCCGGGACGGAGGTTTTCTGGGGCCAACGTCCTGACTTTC
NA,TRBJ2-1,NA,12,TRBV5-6,CASSLERNEQFF,TGTGCCAGCAGCTTGGAACGTAATGAGCAGTTCTTC
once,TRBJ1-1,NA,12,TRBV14,CASSRATTEAFF,TGTGCCAGCAGCCGGGCTACCACTGAAGCTTTCTTT
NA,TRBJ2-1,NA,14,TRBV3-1,CASSPPGFYNEQFF,TGTGCCAGCAGCCCACCGGGATTCTACAATGAGCAGTTCTTC
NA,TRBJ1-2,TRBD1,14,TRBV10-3,CAISGTGGANGYTF,TGTGCCATCAGTGGGACAGGGGGCGCAAATGGCTACACCTTC
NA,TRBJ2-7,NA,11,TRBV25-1,CASSFGGGQYF,TGTGCCAGCAGTTTCGGCGGTGGGCAGTACTTC
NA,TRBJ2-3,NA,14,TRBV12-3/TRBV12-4,CASSSETDTDTQYF,TGTGCCAGCAGTTCAGAGACAGACACAGATACGCAGTATTTT
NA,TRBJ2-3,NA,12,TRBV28,CASSLITDTQYF,TGTGCCAGCAGTTTAATCACAGATACGCAGTATTTT
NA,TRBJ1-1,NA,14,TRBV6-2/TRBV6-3,CASRKQGSNTEAFF,TGTGCCAGCAGGAAACAGGGATCGAACACTGAAGCTTTCTTT
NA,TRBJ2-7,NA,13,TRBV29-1,CSVEAGNSYEQYF,TGCAGCGTTGAGGCAGGGAACTCCTACGAGCAGTACTTC
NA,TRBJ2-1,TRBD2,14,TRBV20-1,CSASSGLVLNEQFF,TGCAGTGCTAGTTCGGGACTAGTATTAAATGAGCAGTTCTTC
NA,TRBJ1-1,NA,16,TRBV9,CASSVDIGGGLTEAFF,TGTGCCAGCAGCGTAGACATTGGGGGTGGCCTCACTGAAGCTTTCTTT
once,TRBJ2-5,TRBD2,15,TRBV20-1,CSARGGAGGQETQYF,TGCAGTGCTAGAGGGGGCGCGGGGGGTCAAGAGACCCAGTACTTC
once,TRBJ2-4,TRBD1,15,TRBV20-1,CSASPGGAQLGIQYF,TGCAGTGCTTCTCCAGGGGGCGCCCAGCTAGGAATTCAGTACTTC
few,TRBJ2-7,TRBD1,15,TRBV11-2,CASSLDRGPSYEQYF,TGTGCCAGCAGTCTAGACAGGGGCCCTTCCTACGAGCAGTACTTC
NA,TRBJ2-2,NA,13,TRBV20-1,CSAEGRGTGELFF,TGCAGTGCCGAAGGGCGGGGCACCGGGGAGCTGTTTTTT
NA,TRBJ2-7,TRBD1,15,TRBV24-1,CATSDPGTGAHEQYF,TGTGCCACCAGTGACCCCGGGACAGGGGCCCACGAGCAGTACTTC
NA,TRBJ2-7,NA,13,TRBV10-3,CAISEQGVHEQYF,TGTGCCATCAGTGAACAGGGCGTCCACGAGCAGTACTTC
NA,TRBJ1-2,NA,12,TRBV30,CAHRLQPYGYTF,TGTGCCCACCGGTTACAGCCCTATGGCTACACCTTC
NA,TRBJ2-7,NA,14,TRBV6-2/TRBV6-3,CASTTDNTAYEQYF,TGTGCCAGCACCACGGACAACACTGCCTACGAGCAGTACTTC
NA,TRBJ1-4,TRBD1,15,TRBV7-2,CASSLSRDRGPGLFF,TGTGCCAGCAGCTTAAGCCGGGACAGGGGCCCGGGACTGTTTTTT
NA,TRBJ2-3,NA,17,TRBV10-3,CAISESGVASSTDTQYF,TGTGCCATCAGTGAGTCTGGGGTAGCCTCTAGCACAGATACGCAGTATTTT
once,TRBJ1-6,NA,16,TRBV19,CASSIDLGLHNSPLHF,TGTGCCAGTAGTATAGATCTAGGCCTCCATAATTCACCCCTCCACTTT
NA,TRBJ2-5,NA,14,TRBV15,CATSRSQGFETQYF,TGTGCCACCAGCAGATCTCAGGGTTTTGAGACCCAGTACTTC
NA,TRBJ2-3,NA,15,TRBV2,CASLQEDQRTDTQYF,TGTGCCAGCCTCCAAGAGGATCAACGCACAGATACGCAGTATTTT
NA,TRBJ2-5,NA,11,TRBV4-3,CASSQDGLQYF,TGCGCCAGCAGCCAAGACGGTCTCCAGTACTTC
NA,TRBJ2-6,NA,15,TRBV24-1,CATSDSSSGANVLTF,TGTGCCACCAGTGATTCGTCGTCTGGGGCCAACGTCCTGACTTTC
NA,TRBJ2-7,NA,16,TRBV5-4,CASSLGLAGAATEQYF,TGTGCCAGCAGCTTGGGTTTGGCAGGGGCCGCCACGGAGCAGTACTTC
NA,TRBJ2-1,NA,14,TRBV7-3,CASSYSGSAVEQFF,TGTGCCAGCAGTTATAGCGGTTCAGCAGTTGAGCAGTTCTTC
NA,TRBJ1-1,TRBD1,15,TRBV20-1,CSATGTGSGGTEAFF,TGCAGTGCTACCGGGACAGGGAGTGGAGGGACTGAAGCTTTCTTT
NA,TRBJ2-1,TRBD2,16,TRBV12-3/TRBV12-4,CASSGLAGGSYNEQFF,TGTGCCAGCAGTGGGTTAGCGGGGGGCTCCTACAATGAGCAGTTCTTC
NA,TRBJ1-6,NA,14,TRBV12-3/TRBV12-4,CASSSGPVGSPLHF,TGTGCCAGCAGTTCCGGACCGGTGGGTTCACCCCTCCACTTT